Listed here are 18 T cell receptor beta chains from one sample, sequenced in a study of blood T cells in healthy people across ages (dated by TCRdb to between 2014 and 2017). Library prep was done by 5' RACE. A second about 7 to 11 cycle PCR used a sample-barcoded 5' primer and a J-beta primer mix. TCRdb cleaned the public reads at Q25 with fastp, built clones with MiXCR and kept in-frame beta chains. Rows are unified per CDR3 protein, each entry keeping the most common DNA and genes. Here the sample has some 1,800,000 distinct CDR3 sequences; 35% to 50% occur a single time. About 21% of the sample lies in the top ten. The sequenced sample consisted of blood. These receptors were obtained from a human donor in good health.

Remarks on this clonotype: A junction boundary mismatches the germline segment, possibly from a read error. The chain has TRBV7-7 and TRBJ2-5; 14 bases match TRBD2. This CDR3 contains 16 residues. Germline CDR1 SSHAT, CDR2 FNYEAQ (reference sequence). As DNA, the CDR3 is TGTGCTAGCAGCTCGACTAGCGGGGGGGCCCGGGAGACCCAGTACTTC. This gives the protein CASSSTSGGARETQYF.

This clonotype was recorded once. This rearrangement joins TRBV6-4 to TRBJ2-3; D is perhaps TRBD2 (5 bases). CDR3 length: 14 amino acids. Trimming stripped 6 bases from V and 3 bases from J, with 13 bases between. Germline CDR1 and CDR2: MRHNA and SNTAGT. The CDR3 bases are TGTGCCAGCAGGGAGGCTCAGCATACAGATACGCAGTATTTT. Translated: CASREAQHTDTQYF.

The chain uses TRBV4-3 and TRBJ2-7, with D tentatively TRBD1 (6 bases). V was pared by 5 bases and J by 2 bases, with 16 bases between. The germline CDR1 and CDR2 sequences are LGHNA and YSLEER. The CDR3 loop spans 15 amino acids. The CDR3 is CASSSWTEIAYEQYF. DNA of the CDR3: TGCGCCAGCAGCTCTTGGACAGAGATTGCCTACGAGCAGTACTTC.

The rearrangement uses TRBV12-3 or TRBV12-4 and TRBJ1-1; D unclear. The CDR3 runs to 13 residues. Trimming pared 5 bases from V and 0 bases from J, leaving 7 bases between. Written as DNA, the CDR3 is TGTGCCAGCAGTCCCTTAATGAACACTGAAGCTTTCTTT. This translates into CASSPLMNTEAFF.

The chain joins TRBV20-1 to TRBJ1-2; no reliable D call. Germline-derived CDR1 and CDR2 are DFQATT and SNEGSKA (reference sequence). The CDR3 consists of 13 residues. V lost 5 bases to trimming and J lost 7 bases, with 17 bases between them. CDR3 region: CSARPGSEGGYTF. The CDR3 DNA sequence: TGCAGTGCTCGTCCGGGCTCCGAGGGTGGCTACACCTTC.

The CDR3 sequence: CASSLSGSGGYEQYF. The CDR3 nucleotides are TGTGCCAGCAGTTTAAGTGGATCTGGCGGGTACGAGCAGTACTTC. The chain links TRBV12-3 or TRBV12-4 to TRBJ2-7, with D possibly TRBD2 on 5 matching bases. Trimming pared 2 bases from V and 4 bases from J, leaving 15 bases between. This CDR3 contains 15 residues.

This clonotype was detected a few times. The V call is TRBV20-1, the J call TRBJ1-2; 7 bases fit TRBD1. This CDR3 contains 14 residues. Trimming took 3 bases from V and 3 from J; bases not matched to a gene: 7. Germline-derived CDR1 and CDR2 are DFQATT and SNEGSKA (reference sequence). CDR3 DNA sequence: TGCAGTGCTAGCTCCGGACAGGACTACTATGGCTACACCTTC. It encodes CSASSGQDYYGYTF.

This clonotype was found a few times. This chain connects TRBV20-1 to TRBJ2-1; 16 nucleotides match TRBD2. The CDR3 runs to 17 residues. The V segment lost 0 bases and the J segment 10 bases; nucleotides outside the gene matches: 9. CDR1 and CDR2 (germline): DFQATT, SNEGSKA (reference sequence). The CDR3 coding sequence is TGCAGTGCTAGAGATCTTGGGACTAGCGGGGGGGCGGGCGAGCAGTTCTTC. This codes for CSARDLGTSGGAGEQFF.

The chain recombines TRBV4-1 with TRBJ2-1, with D possibly TRBD1 on 5 matching bases. The germline gives CDR1 MGHRA, CDR2 YSYEKL. CDR3 length: 16 residues. V lost 8 bases and J 8 bases, leaving 25 bases between the germline ends. The chain's CDR3 is CASGVLGLAIGDEQFF. CDR3 bases: TGCGCCAGCGGAGTGCTCGGGCTCGCTATAGGGGATGAGCAGTTCTTC.

In this sample, this clonotype turned up a few times. The V call is TRBV28, the J call TRBJ2-5, with TRBD1 matching over 8 bases. TRBJ2-7 matches the DNA end more closely, so the J call is doubtful. The CDR3 spans 15 residues. CDR1 MDHEN and CDR2 SYDVKM come from the germline V gene. This CDR3 reads CASSPTGDDNHEQYF. The DNA for the CDR3 is TGTGCCAGCAGTCCGACAGGGGACGACAATCACGAGCAGTACTTC.

Points on this clonotype: The junction differs from germline at one of its ends, possibly a read error. The V gene is TRBV7-3, the J gene TRBJ2-1; D is unclear. CDR3 length: 13 residues. Germline V gene data show CDR1 as SGHTA and CDR2 as FQGTGA. CDR3 bases: TGTGCCAGCAGCTCTGACAATTACAATGTGCAGTTCTTC. It translates to CASSSDNYNVQFF.

This clonotype is a singleton in its sample. Mismatch with germline at one junction end may stem from a read error. The chain combines TRBV7-2 with TRBJ1-5; tentatively, D is TRBD1 (5 bases). The CDR3 is made up of 13 amino acids. Per germline, CDR1 SGHTA and CDR2 FQGNSA. The CDR3 coding sequence is TGTGCCAACAGCGGACGGGACGGTCTTACCCAGCATTTT. This gives the protein CANSGRDGLTQHF.

Concerning this clonotype: Germline is not matched at one junction end, which may reflect a read error. The V and J genes are TRBV9 and TRBJ2-7, with D unclear. There are 13 residues in the CDR3. CDR1 is SGDLS, CDR2 YYNGEE, per germline. The CDR3 sequence: CARSVQDGYEQYF. The CDR3 DNA is TGTGCCAGGAGCGTCCAGGACGGTTACGAGCAGTACTTC.

This clonotype occurred a few times. V is TRBV29-1 and J is TRBJ2-1; 10 nucleotides align to TRBD2. Per germline, CDR1 SQVTM and CDR2 ANQGSEA. The ends lost 5 bases at V and 6 bases at J; junction bases unmatched: 4. This CDR3 has 13 residues. In DNA, the CDR3 is TGCAGCGTTAAGGGACTAGCGAGCAATGAGCAGTTCTTC. Translating gives CSVKGLASNEQFF.

CDR3 DNA sequence: TGCGCCAGCAGCCAAGATCCCCCAGGGGTTGGGGGGCCCCAGCATTTT. This codes for CASSQDPPGVGGPQHF. The V call is TRBV4-1, the J call TRBJ1-5; a possible D gene is TRBD1 (6 bases). The length of the CDR3 is 16 residues. Trimming shortened V by 0 bases and J by 9 bases, and 18 bases separated the two germline ends. Germline loops: CDR1 MGHRA, CDR2 YSYEKL.

This clonotype was detected a few times. This rearrangement joins TRBV20-1 to TRBJ2-1; 10 nucleotides agree with TRBD2. CDR1 is DFQATT and CDR2 is SNEGSKA in the germline V gene (reference sequence). J gave up 4 bases and V 1 base, and 13 bases lay outside the gene matches. The CDR3 extends over 18 amino acids. CDR3 in DNA: TGCAGTGCTAGAGGTTATAGCGGGGGGCCGACCAATTACAATGAGCAGTTCTTC. Translated: CSARGYSGGPTNYNEQFF.

The V and J genes are TRBV12-3 or TRBV12-4 and TRBJ2-4; 7 nucleotides line up with TRBD1. The CDR3 covers 13 residues. With 5 bases clipped from V and 8 bases from J, the junction kept 6 bases outside the gene matches. The CDR3 bases are TGTGCCAGCAGTACCAGGACAGGATACATTCAGTACTTC. Amino acid sequence: CASSTRTGYIQYF.

The chain is built from TRBV5-5 and TRBJ1-1, with 9 positions matching TRBD1. The V segment lost 7 bases and the J segment 10 bases; nucleotides outside the gene matches: 11. There are 13 residues in the CDR3. Looked up from germline, CDR1 is SGHKS and CDR2 is YYEKEE (reference sequence). This CDR3 is CASSPPPGQGAFF. The DNA for the CDR3 is TGTGCCAGCTCTCCTCCTCCGGGACAGGGAGCTTTCTTT. The whole variable domain, filled in from reference TRBV5-5 and TRBJ1-1, reads DAGVTQSPTHLIKTRGQQVTLRCSPISGHKSVSWYQQVLGQGPQFIFQYYEKEERGRGNFPDRFSARQFPNYSSELNVNALLLGDSALYLCASSPPPGQGAFFGQGTRLTVV.